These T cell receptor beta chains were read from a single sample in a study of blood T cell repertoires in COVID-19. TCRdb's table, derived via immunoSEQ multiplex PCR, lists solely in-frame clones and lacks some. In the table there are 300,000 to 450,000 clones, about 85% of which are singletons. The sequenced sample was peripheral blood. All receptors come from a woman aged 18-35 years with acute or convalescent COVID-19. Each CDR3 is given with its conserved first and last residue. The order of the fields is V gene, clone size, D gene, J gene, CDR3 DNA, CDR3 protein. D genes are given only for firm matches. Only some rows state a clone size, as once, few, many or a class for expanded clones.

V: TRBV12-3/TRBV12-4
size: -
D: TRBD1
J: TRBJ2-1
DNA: TGTGCCTCACGCTTGGGACAGTACAATGAGCAGTTCTTC
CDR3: CASRLGQYNEQFF

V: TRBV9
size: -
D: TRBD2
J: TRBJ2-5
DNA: TGTGCCAGCAGCGTAGGCGGGGGTGCTATCCAAGAGACCCAGTACTTC
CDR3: CASSVGGGAIQETQYF

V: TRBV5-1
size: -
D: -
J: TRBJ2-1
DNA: TGCGCCAGCAGCTTTCCACAGGATAAGGCCTACAATGAGCAGTTCTTC
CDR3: CASSFPQDKAYNEQFF

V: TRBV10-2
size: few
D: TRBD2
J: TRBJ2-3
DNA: TGCGCCAGCACAAGGACTAGCGGGGGGCCTAGCACAGATACGCAGTATTTT
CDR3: CASTRTSGGPSTDTQYF

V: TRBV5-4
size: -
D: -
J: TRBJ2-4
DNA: TGTGCCAGCAGCTTGGACAGGGACAATAGCATTCAGTACTTC
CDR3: CASSLDRDNSIQYF

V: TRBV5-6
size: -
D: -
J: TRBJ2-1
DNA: TGTGCCAGCAGCTTGTTCGGCTCTAGCAGATACAATGAGCAGTTCTTC
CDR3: CASSLFGSSRYNEQFF

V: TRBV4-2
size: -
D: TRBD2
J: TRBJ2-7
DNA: TGTGCCAGCAGCCAAGAGGGGCGGAGGGAGGGCCGCCACGAGCAGTACTTC
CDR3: CASSQEGRREGRHEQYF

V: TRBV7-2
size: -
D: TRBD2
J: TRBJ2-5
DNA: TGTGCCAGCAGCTCGACTAGCGGGGTTGGACAAGAGACCCAGTACTTC
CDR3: CASSSTSGVGQETQYF

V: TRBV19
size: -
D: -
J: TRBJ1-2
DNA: TGTGCCACTAGTACGGGGTGGGAAGGCTACACCTTC
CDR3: CATSTGWEGYTF

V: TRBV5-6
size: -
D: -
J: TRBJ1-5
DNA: TGTGCCAGCCGTAGGGCGGGGCAGCCCCAGCATTTT
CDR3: CASRRAGQPQHF

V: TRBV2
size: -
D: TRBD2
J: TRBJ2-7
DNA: TGTGCCAGCAGCGCTAGCGGGAGCTCCTACGAGCAGTACTTC
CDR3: CASSASGSSYEQYF

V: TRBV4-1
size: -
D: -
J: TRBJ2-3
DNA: TGCGCCAGCAGCCCCCGCCCCGGGGAAAGCACAGATACGCAGTATTTT
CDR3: CASSPRPGESTDTQYF

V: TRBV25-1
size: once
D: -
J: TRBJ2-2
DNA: TGTGCCAGCAGTGTCGGGGGTGCGGACACCGGGGAGCTGTTTTTT
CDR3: CASSVGGADTGELFF

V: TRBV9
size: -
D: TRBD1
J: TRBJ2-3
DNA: TGTGCCAGCAGAGCCGGGACAGCGTCAGATACGCAGTATTTT
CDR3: CASRAGTASDTQYF

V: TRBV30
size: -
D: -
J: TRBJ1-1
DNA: TGTGCCTGGAGTCTCGTACAAACTGAAGCTTTCTTT
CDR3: CAWSLVQTEAFF

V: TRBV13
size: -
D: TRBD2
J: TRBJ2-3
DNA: TGTGCCAGCACCCTGGGACTAGCGGGAGTCACAGATACGCAGTATTTT
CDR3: CASTLGLAGVTDTQYF

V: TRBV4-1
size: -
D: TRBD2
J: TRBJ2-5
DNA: TGCGCCAGCAGCCAAGATCAACTAGCGCAAGAGACCCAGTACTTC
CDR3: CASSQDQLAQETQYF

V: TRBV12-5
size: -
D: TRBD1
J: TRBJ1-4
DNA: TGTGCTAGTGGTCTTGACAGGGACGGTGAAAAACTGTTTTTT
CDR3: CASGLDRDGEKLFF

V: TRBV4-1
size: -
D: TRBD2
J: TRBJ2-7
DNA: TGCGCCAGCAGCCAGTACCCGCGGACTAGCCGTAGAGAGCAGTACTTC
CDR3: CASSQYPRTSRREQYF

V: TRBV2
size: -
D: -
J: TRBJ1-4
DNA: TGTGCCAGCAGTGAATCTCCACCTTGGGAGGAAAAACTGTTTTTT
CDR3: CASSESPPWEEKLFF

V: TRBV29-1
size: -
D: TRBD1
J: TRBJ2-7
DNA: TGCAGCGTGACGACAGGGCTTAAGGACGAGCAGTACTTC
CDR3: CSVTTGLKDEQYF

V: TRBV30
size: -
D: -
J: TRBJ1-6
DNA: TGTGCCTGGAGTGTCGGGGGGGCAAGGTTTCCCACCTTT
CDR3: CAWSVGGARFPTF

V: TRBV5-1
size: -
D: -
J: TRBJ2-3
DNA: TGCGCCAGCAGCTTGGCCCTACTTACCCCAGATACGCAGTATTTT
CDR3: CASSLALLTPDTQYF

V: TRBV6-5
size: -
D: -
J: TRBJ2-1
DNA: TGTGCCAGCAGTCATGGGGGGGCCGGTGAGCAGTTCTTC
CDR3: CASSHGGAGEQFF